These T cell receptor beta chains were read from a single sample in a study of T cell changes during pregnancy in multiple sclerosis. The method was immunoSEQ multiplex PCR; TCRdb's version includes in-frame clones alone and lacks a portion of them. The repertoire holds under 80,000 clones, 70% to 90% seen once, with approximately 1.8% in the top ten. This specimen was peripheral blood, taken in the first trimester of pregnancy. The receptors originated from a female donor with multiple sclerosis, enrolled in a pregnancy study. Both conserved end residues are part of each CDR3. A D gene is named only where the DNA matches it firmly. Clone sizes are given selectively: once, few, many, or a class where the clone is expanded.

V gene	clone size	CDR3 length	J gene	D gene	CDR3 DNA	CDR3 protein
TRBV10-3	.	15	TRBJ2-7	.	TGTGCCATCAGTGAATCGCCAGGGGCAGCGGGAGAGCAGTACTTC	CAISESPGAAGEQYF
TRBV6-4	few	14	TRBJ1-1	TRBD1	TGTGCCAGCAGGGCCCGGGACAGGGGGGCTGAAGCTTTCTTT	CASRARDRGAEAFF
TRBV9	few	13	TRBJ1-2	TRBD1	TGTGCCAGCAGCGAGGGGACAGATTATGGCTACACCTTC	CASSEGTDYGYTF
TRBV6-6	.	13	TRBJ1-4	TRBD1	TGTGCCAGTCACAGGGGACGGGATGAAAAACTGTTTTTT	CASHRGRDEKLFF
TRBV7-9	.	15	TRBJ1-3	.	TGTGCCAGCAGCTCCCGCTCGGTTCTTGGAAACACCATATATTTT	CASSSRSVLGNTIYF
TRBV29-1	.	17	TRBJ2-6	TRBD1	TGCAGCGTTGACCGACAGGGGGCCTTCTCTGGGGCCAACGTCCTGACTTTC	CSVDRQGAFSGANVLTF
TRBV27	once	15	TRBJ2-3	TRBD2	TGTGCCAGCAGACGGGGACTAGCGGGAGTGGATACGCAGTATTTT	CASRRGLAGVDTQYF
TRBV5-6	.	17	TRBJ2-5	TRBD2	TGTGCCAGCAGCCACGGACTAGCGGGAGTGGGAAAAGAGACCCAGTACTTC	CASSHGLAGVGKETQYF
TRBV30	once	14	TRBJ1-1	.	TGTGCCTGGAGTGCCCTTCGGGTGAACACTGAAGCTTTCTTT	CAWSALRVNTEAFF
TRBV5-6	.	12	TRBJ2-1	.	TGTGCCAGCGGGTACAGATACAATGAGCAGTTCTTC	CASGYRYNEQFF
TRBV5-6	.	17	TRBJ2-3	TRBD2	TGTGCCAGCAGCTTGATCAAAGCGGGAGACTTCACAGATACGCAGTATTTT	CASSLIKAGDFTDTQYF
TRBV7-9	.	16	TRBJ2-3	TRBD2	TGTGCCAGCAGCCAAACTAGCGGGCGTAGCACAGATACGCAGTATTTT	CASSQTSGRSTDTQYF
TRBV29-1	.	14	TRBJ2-3	TRBD1	TGCAGCGGGAGCACCGGGACAGGGACAGATACGCAGTATTTT	CSGSTGTGTDTQYF
TRBV19	.	18	TRBJ2-4	TRBD2	TGTGCCAGTAGTAGGTCTAGCGGGAGTAGTGCCGCCAAAAACATTCAGTACTTC	CASSRSSGSSAAKNIQYF
TRBV9	.	15	TRBJ1-5	.	TGTGCCAGCAGCGTAGGGCCCGGGATTCAGGAGCCCCAGCATTTT	CASSVGPGIQEPQHF
TRBV9	.	16	TRBJ2-3	TRBD2	TGTGCCAGCAGCGTTAGTCGGGGGGGAGCCACAGATACGCAGTATTTT	CASSVSRGGATDTQYF